The subject of this entry is one T cell receptor (beta chain). Its antigen is not identified. This specimen comes from a study of T cell responses to AZD1222 COVID-19 vaccine. Whole-study results and caveats: Clonal diversity was possibly underestimated; the donors were predominantly white British and more often female.

The CDR3 is 14 amino acids. The V gene's germline CDR1 is MNHEY and CDR2 SVGAGI. The V end lost 8 bases, the J end lost 3 bases, and 13 bases lay between the germline ends. Profiled with immunoSEQ multiplex PCR; TCRdb holds only in-frame clones, not every one. This table holds 50,000 to 70,000 clones, approximately 86% found once. This chain links TRBV6-5 with TRBJ1-4; the D is unclear. The sequences come from peripheral blood, collected 28 days after the second AZD1222 dose. The receptor was isolated from an adult who received the AZD1222 COVID-19 vaccine. In DNA form, the CDR3 reads TGTGCCAGCGCTCGGATTTGGGCTAATGAAAAACTGTTTTTT. The encoded protein is CASARIWANEKLFF.